This TCR beta chain was profiled in a study of blood T cell repertoires in COVID-19. Using immunoSEQ multiplex PCR, the repertoire was profiled, and TCRdb retains in-frame clones only, with some absent. The sample contains over 15,000 clones, around 87% of which appear only once. Trimming took off 6 bases at V and 10 bases at J, with 28 bases between the two ends. The CDR3 sequence is 17 residues long. Germline loops: CDR1 LGHNT, CDR2 FRNRAP. The gene calls are TRBV12-5 and TRBJ2-1; possible D gene TRBD2, 7 bases. The sequenced material came from peripheral blood. The TCR comes from a human donor in a cohort sampled during active COVID-19. In DNA, the CDR3 is TGTGCTAGTGGCTCCATAAAGGGGGGGGGCCCGCCTAGAGAGCAGTTCTTC. This codes for CASGSIKGGGPPREQFF.